Below, 19 T cell receptor beta chains from the same sample are listed, as sequenced in a study of neurological immune-mediated disorders. Time point of the sample: technical triplicate 3. TCRdb re-analysed the 5' RACE reads in MiXCR, keeping a single row per CDR3 protein. The data contain 25,000 to 30,000 distinct CDR3 sequences, roughly a sixth of them seen just once; the ten biggest clones take up around 5.2%. Specimen: CD4+ T cells from blood. These receptors all stem from a female donor with HTLV-1-associated myelopathy (HAM/TSP).

This clonotype has ten or more counts. The chain links TRBV28 to TRBJ1-1; the match to TRBD1 covers 9 bases. With V trimmed by 7 bases and J by 5 bases, 8 bases remained unmatched. The CDR3 runs to 14 residues. The germline V gene has CDR1 MDHEN and CDR2 SYDVKM. The CDR3 loop is CASTMGQGKTEAFF. CDR3 DNA: TGTGCCAGCACAATGGGACAGGGTAAAACTGAAGCTTTCTTT.

The gene calls are TRBV20-1 and TRBJ2-3, with a possible D match to TRBD2 (5 bases). CDR3 size: 12 residues. Trimming took 3 bases from V and 5 from J, leaving 9 bases between them. Germline V gene data show CDR1 as DFQATT and CDR2 as SNEGSKA (reference sequence). The CDR3 DNA follows: TGCAGTGCTAGCAGGACTGTAGATACGCAGTATTTT. Its protein product is CSASRTVDTQYF.

This clonotype was seen ten or more times. V is TRBV7-2 and J is TRBJ2-7, with 7 bases lining up with TRBD1. V lost 4 bases, J lost 6 bases, and 12 bases stayed unmatched. Germline values: CDR1 SGHTA, CDR2 FQGNSA. The CDR3 runs 15 residues. CDR3 DNA sequence: TGTGCCAGCAGCTCAGGGGGTCGGGCAGATCGCGAGCAGTACTTC. Its protein is CASSSGGRADREQYF. Looking up the rest from reference TRBV7-2 and TRBJ2-7 gives the full variable domain: GAGVSQSPSNKVTEKGKDVELRCDPISGHTALYWYRQSLGQGLEFLIYFQGNSAPDKSGLPSDRFSAERTGGSVSTLTIQRTQQEDSAVYLCASSSGGRADREQYFGPGTRLTVT.

This clonotype was detected many times. CDR3 region: CAISERTSGTQPHEQYF. As DNA, the CDR3 is TGTGCCATCAGTGAGAGGACTAGCGGGACCCAACCCCACGAGCAGTACTTC. V usage is TRBV10-3 and J usage is TRBJ2-7; 12 positions match TRBD2. The CDR3 is 17 amino acids. The germline V gene has CDR1 ENHRY and CDR2 SYGVKD. V dropped 2 bases and J dropped 5; count of bases not matched to a gene: 10.

The chain carries TRBV6-5 and TRBJ2-7, with D perhaps matching TRBD1 (5 bases). The germline V gene encodes CDR1 MNHEY and CDR2 SVGAGI. The CDR3 is 13 residues long. V was cut by 2 bases and J by 3 bases, with 8 bases left in between. Here the CDR3 DNA reads TGTGCCAGCAGTTACGGGGCCCTCTACGAGCAGTACTTC. Protein: CASSYGALYEQYF.

This clonotype occurred many times. The J gene is TRBJ2-3, the V gene TRBV5-1, with D maybe TRBD2 (6 bases). V was cut by 1 base and J by 3 bases, with 18 bases left in between. Germline values: CDR1 SGHRS, CDR2 YFSETQ. The CDR3 has 17 amino acids. CDR3 loop: CASSLTSAGRGTDTQYF. The DNA for the CDR3 is TGCGCCAGCAGCTTGACGAGCGCGGGACGCGGTACAGATACGCAGTATTTT.

This clonotype was picked up many times. This chain uses TRBV7-2 with TRBJ2-5, with D uncertain. Trimming shortened V by 4 bases and J by 0 bases, and 12 bases separated the two germline ends. Germline values: CDR1 SGHTA, CDR2 FQGNSA. The CDR3 runs to 15 residues. This CDR3 is CASSSNSQYQETQYF. The CDR3 DNA reads as TGTGCCAGCAGCTCGAACAGTCAGTACCAAGAGACCCAGTACTTC.

This clonotype was observed many times. This chain connects TRBV12-3 or TRBV12-4 to TRBJ2-3, with TRBD1 identical over 9 bases. With 6 bases clipped from V and 4 bases from J, the junction kept 5 bases outside the gene matches. The CDR3 totals 14 residues. CDR3 sequence reads: CASRRDRASDTQYF. Written as DNA, the CDR3 is TGTGCCAGCAGAAGGGACAGGGCATCAGATACGCAGTATTTT.

In this sample, this clonotype turned up many times. V gene TRBV27 combines with J gene TRBJ1-1; D gene uncertain. The V gene lost 3 bases and the J gene lost 1 base, with 12 bases spanning the gap. This CDR3 is 15 amino acids long. Germline V gene data show CDR1 as MNHEY and CDR2 as SMNVEV (reference sequence). CDR3 DNA sequence: TGTGCCAGCAGTTTTAGCTGGGGAAGGAACACTGAAGCTTTCTTT. Protein: CASSFSWGRNTEAFF.

About this clonotype: One junction end disagrees with the germline gene, perhaps due to a read error. The chain uses TRBV7-2 and TRBJ2-2, with 11 bases identical to TRBD2. CDR3 length equals 16 residues. CDR1 and CDR2 from the germline V gene are SGHTA and FQGNSA. Written as DNA, the CDR3 is TGTGCCATCAGCCAGAGACTAGCGGGACTCAGCGAGGAGCTGTTTTTT. This encodes CAISQRLAGLSEELFF.

At least ten counts were recorded for this clonotype. V is TRBV29-1 and J is TRBJ2-7; D remains ambiguous. Trimming shortened V by 5 bases and J by 6 bases, and 11 bases separated the two germline ends. The germline V gene has CDR1 SQVTM and CDR2 ANQGSEA. The CDR3 length is 11 residues. The CDR3 here is CSVLDKTEQYF. CDR3 sequence (DNA): TGCAGCGTTCTCGACAAAACCGAGCAGTACTTC.

This clonotype was recorded at least ten times. The gene calls are TRBV9 and TRBJ2-2, with no clear D. Trimming left V 1 base short and J 7 bases short, with 8 bases between. Germline CDR1 SGDLS, CDR2 YYNGEE. This CDR3 region has 13 residues. CDR3 coding DNA: TGTGCCAGCAGCGTAATGGAGAGCGGGGAGCTGTTTTTT. Protein: CASSVMESGELFF.

This clonotype was recorded many times. This rearrangement joins TRBV20-1 to TRBJ1-5, with TRBD1 as a possible D gene (5 bases). CDR1 and CDR2 (germline): DFQATT, SNEGSKA (reference sequence). The CDR3 is 13 residues long. The V end was cut by 6 bases, the J end by 3 bases, with 12 bases between. CDR3 residues: CSAQDRINQPQHF. For the CDR3, the DNA is TGCAGTGCCCAAGACAGAATCAATCAGCCCCAGCATTTT.

This clonotype occurred many times. The chain is built from TRBV19 and TRBJ2-1, with 9 bases fitting TRBD2. This CDR3 is built from 16 residues. Germline trimming cut 5 bases from V and 4 bases from J; bases unmatched to any gene: 9. Germline V CDR1 and CDR2: LNHDA, SQIVND (reference sequence). Written as DNA, the CDR3 is TGTGCCAGTAGTCCGGGAACTAGCGGGCTTTACAATGAGCAGTTCTTC. It encodes CASSPGTSGLYNEQFF.

This clonotype was detected many times. The V gene is TRBV3-1, the J gene TRBJ1-3; D is possibly TRBD1 (6 bases). The V and J ends lost 5 bases and 3 bases respectively, with 14 bases between them. The CDR3 length is 15 residues. Germline V lookup: CDR1 LGHDT, CDR2 YNNKEL (reference sequence). This CDR3 reads CASSLATGGGNTIYF. The CDR3 DNA reads as TGTGCCAGCAGCTTAGCGACAGGAGGTGGAAACACCATATATTTT.

This clonotype showed up many times. The chain links TRBV28 to TRBJ2-2, with a weak D call TRBD2 (7 bases). The V end was cut by 8 bases, the J end by 0 bases, with 10 bases between. The germline CDR1 and CDR2 sequences are MDHEN and SYDVKM. The CDR3 has 14 amino acids. CDR3 nucleotides: TGTGCCAGCCCCGGGGGGCCGAACACCGGGGAGCTGTTTTTT. Protein product: CASPGGPNTGELFF.

This clonotype rates as medium-sized. The chain uses TRBV5-1 and TRBJ2-1, with D unresolved. CDR1 is SGHRS, CDR2 YFSETQ, per germline. CDR3 length: 13 residues. Trimming took off 0 bases at V and 6 bases at J, with 7 bases between the two ends. CDR3 DNA sequence: TGCGCCAGCAGCTTGGGCGGACCCAATGAGCAGTTCTTC. This sequence encodes CASSLGGPNEQFF. Based on the CDR3 plus reference TRBV5-1 and TRBJ2-1, the full variable domain is KAGVTQTPRYLIKTRGQQVTLSCSPISGHRSVSWYQQTPGQGLQFLFEYFSETQRNKGNFPGRFSGRQFSNSRSEMNVSTLELGDSALYLCASSLGGPNEQFFGPGTRLTVL.

By sample share, this clonotype is medium-sized (0.01 to 0.1%). The chain has TRBV20-1 and TRBJ1-3, with D perhaps TRBD1 (5 bases). Germline CDR1 reads DFQATT; CDR2 reads SNEGSKA (reference sequence). The CDR3 runs to 13 residues. V was cut by 3 bases and J by 1 base, with 7 bases left in between. The CDR3 DNA follows: TGCAGTGCTAGTCCAGGGTCTGGAAACACCATATATTTT. The encoded protein is CSASPGSGNTIYF.

The J gene is TRBJ2-3, the V gene TRBV20-1, with D possibly matching TRBD1 (6 bases). From germline, CDR1 is DFQATT and CDR2 SNEGSKA (reference sequence). This CDR3 has 14 residues. The V gene lost 5 bases and the J gene lost 1 base, with 13 bases spanning the gap. The CDR3 coding sequence is TGCAGTGCTTTATCAGGGGCTGGCACAGATACGCAGTATTTT. Translation gives CSALSGAGTDTQYF.